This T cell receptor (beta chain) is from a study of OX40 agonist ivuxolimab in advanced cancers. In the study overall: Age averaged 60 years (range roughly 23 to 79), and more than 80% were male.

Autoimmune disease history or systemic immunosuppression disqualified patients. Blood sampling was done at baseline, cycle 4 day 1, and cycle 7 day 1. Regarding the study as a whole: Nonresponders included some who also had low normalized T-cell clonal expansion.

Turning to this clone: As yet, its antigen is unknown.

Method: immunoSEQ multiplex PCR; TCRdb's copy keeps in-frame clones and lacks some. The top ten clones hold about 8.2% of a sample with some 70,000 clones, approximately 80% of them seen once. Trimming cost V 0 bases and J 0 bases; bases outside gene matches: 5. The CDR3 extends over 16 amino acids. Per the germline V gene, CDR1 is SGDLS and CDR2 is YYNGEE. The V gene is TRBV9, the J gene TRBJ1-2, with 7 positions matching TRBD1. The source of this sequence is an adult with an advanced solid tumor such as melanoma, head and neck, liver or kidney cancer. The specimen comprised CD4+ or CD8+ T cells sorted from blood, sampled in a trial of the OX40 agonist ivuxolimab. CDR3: CASSVGGTATNYGYTF. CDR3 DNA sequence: TGTGCCAGCAGCGTAGGGGGGACAGCAACTAACTATGGCTACACCTTC.